The 31 T cell receptor beta chains below all came from one sample that was sequenced in a study of cytomegalovirus exposure and HLA in healthy donors. This PCR relied on a set of 60 Vbeta primers and 13 Jbeta primers. The assay was immunoSEQ multiplex PCR, and TCRdb's table has in-frame clones only and misses some. The sample has some 120,000 clones; about 70% are singletons. The specimen was PBMCs. These receptors came from a woman aged 25 to 39 in good health and CMV-seronegative.

This sequence joins TRBV7-9 and TRBJ1-2; no firm D call. The CDR3 is 13 amino acids. From germline, CDR1 is SEHNR and CDR2 FQNEAQ (reference sequence). V lost 0 bases and J 8 bases, leaving 10 bases between the germline ends. The chain's CDR3 is CASSLAGDGGYTF. In DNA, the CDR3 is TGTGCCAGCAGCTTAGCGGGAGACGGAGGCTACACCTTC.

The J gene is TRBJ2-1, the V gene TRBV29-1, with 9 nucleotides matching TRBD2. Germline CDR1 is SQVTM and CDR2 is ANQGSEA. V gave up 1 base and J gave up 9 bases; unmatched junction bases: 7. CDR3 size: 14 residues. DNA for the CDR3: TGCAGCGTTGAAGGGGGACTAGCCAAGAGTGAGCAGTTCTTC. It codes for CSVEGGLAKSEQFF.

The chain employs TRBV14 and TRBJ1-1, with D unresolved. V shed 1 base and J shed 12 bases, with 15 bases lying between them. CDR3 size: 13 residues. Germline CDR1 and CDR2: SGHDN and FVKESK. In DNA, the CDR3 is TGTGCCAGCAGCCAAGCAGAAGGGAGATATTCTTTCTTT. Its protein product is CASSQAEGRYSFF.

CDR3 sequence: CASSEGGMKPYEQYF. The CDR3 DNA follows: TGTGCCAGCAGTGAGGGGGGGATGAAGCCCTACGAGCAGTACTTC. The V gene is TRBV2, the J gene TRBJ2-7, with 7 bases lining up with TRBD2. The CDR3 is 15 residues long. CDR1 is SNHLY, CDR2 FYNNEI, per germline. V gave up 3 bases and J gave up 2 bases; unmatched junction bases: 7.

The chain employs TRBV4-1 and TRBJ1-1; 9 nucleotides align to TRBD1. The germline CDR1 and CDR2 sequences are MGHRA and YSYEKL. This CDR3 contains 16 residues. Trimming at V came to 0 bases and at J to 0 bases, leaving 2 bases not matched to a gene. The CDR3 is CASSQDGQGLNTEAFF. CDR3 nucleotide sequence: TGCGCCAGCAGCCAAGACGGACAGGGGCTGAACACTGAAGCTTTCTTT.

This chain uses TRBV5-6 with TRBJ1-2; D not certain. This CDR3 region has 13 residues. V shed 1 base and J shed 8 bases, with 12 bases lying between them. Per the germline V gene, CDR1 is SGHDT and CDR2 is YYEEEE. The CDR3 sequence: CASSLYISGGYTF. The CDR3 DNA follows: TGTGCCAGCAGCTTGTACATCTCCGGGGGCTACACCTTC.

This clone turned up a few times. The CDR3 DNA sequence: TGTGCCAGTACTCTCACAGGGAGTGAAGCTTTCTTT. Its protein product is CASTLTGSEAFF. The chain combines TRBV2 with TRBJ1-1, with TRBD1 as a possible D gene (6 bases). From germline, CDR1 is SNHLY and CDR2 FYNNEI. V shed 9 bases and J shed 7 bases, with 15 bases lying between them. This CDR3 spans 12 amino acids.

The chain links TRBV27 to TRBJ2-7, with 8 bases aligning to TRBD1. V was pared by 5 bases and J by 6 bases, with 9 bases of the junction left unmatched. Germline CDR1 reads MNHEY; CDR2 reads SMNVEV (reference sequence). The CDR3 length is 14 residues. The DNA for the CDR3 is TGTGCCAGCAGTCCGTACCCACAGGGGGGCGAGCAGTACTTC. This sequence encodes CASSPYPQGGEQYF.

This sequence joins TRBV6-6 and TRBJ1-1; TRBD1 aligns across 8 bases. CDR1 is MNHNY, CDR2 SVGAGI, per germline (reference sequence). J lost 6 bases, V lost 6 bases, and 6 bases had no gene match. This CDR3 spans 13 amino acids. This CDR3 reads CASRRDRLAEAFF. The CDR3 DNA is TGTGCCAGCAGACGGGACAGGCTCGCTGAAGCTTTCTTT.

The genes are TRBV4-2 and TRBJ1-5; TRBD1 agrees at 7 bases. The CDR3 is 14 residues long. V was pared by 2 bases and J by 7 bases, with 5 bases of the junction left unmatched. Germline V gene sequence: CDR1 LGHNA, CDR2 YNFKEQ. In DNA form, the CDR3 reads TGTGCCAGCAGCCAAAGAACAGGGGACCAGCCCCAGCATTTT. This codes for CASSQRTGDQPQHF.

This clone has just a few counts. The chain carries TRBV5-1 and TRBJ1-1; TRBD1 aligns across 7 bases. The germline V gene encodes CDR1 SGHRS and CDR2 YFSETQ. The junction had 5 bases not matched to a gene; V was cut back by 5 bases and J by 1 base. This CDR3 comprises 14 residues. This CDR3 reads CASSDGQANTEAFF. The CDR3 bases are TGCGCCAGCAGTGATGGACAGGCGAACACTGAAGCTTTCTTT.

The CDR3 coding sequence is TGTGCCAGCAGCCAAGAAGCCCCGGGAGGGCCGGAGACCCAGTACTTC. It translates to CASSQEAPGGPETQYF. The rearrangement uses TRBV4-2 and TRBJ2-5, with TRBD2 matching 8 bases. The V gene end was trimmed by 0 bases and the J gene end by 5 bases; junction bases not matched to a gene: 8. Germline V gene lookup returns CDR1 LGHNA and CDR2 YNFKEQ. This CDR3 comprises 16 residues.

Worth noting for this clone: A junction boundary mismatches the germline segment, possibly from a read error. The J gene is TRBJ1-1, the V gene TRBV27; D possibly corresponds to TRBD1 (6 bases). From germline, CDR1 is MNHEY and CDR2 SMNVEV (reference sequence). The CDR3 has 15 amino acids. CDR3 loop: CASSFLTGLNTEVFF. The CDR3 DNA sequence: TGTGCCAGCAGTTTTTTGACAGGACTGAACACTGAAGTTTTCTTT.

Remarks on this clone: This sample also contains other DNA sequences that code for the same CDR3. The chain has TRBV11-3 and TRBJ1-1, with D unresolved. Germline CDR1 reads SGHNT; CDR2 reads YENEEA. Trimming took 1 base from V and 1 from J, leaving 4 bases between them. This CDR3 is 13 amino acids long. The CDR3 bases are TGTGCCAGCAGCTTAGGGAGGAACACTGAAGCTTTCTTT. It specifies CASSLGRNTEAFF.

The chain has TRBV5-6 and TRBJ2-1; TRBD2 agrees at 7 bases. The length of the CDR3 is 12 residues. V shed 5 bases and J 7 bases; nucleotides not matched to a gene: 3. Germline CDR1 is SGHDT and CDR2 is YYEEEE. The CDR3 spells CASSWGGNEQFF. The CDR3 DNA follows: TGTGCCAGCAGTTGGGGGGGGAATGAGCAGTTCTTC.

V is TRBV5-1 and J is TRBJ1-1; weak D call: TRBD1 (5 bases). V shed 0 bases and J shed 4 bases, with 10 bases lying between them. The germline V gene has CDR1 SGHRS and CDR2 YFSETQ. The CDR3 consists of 14 residues. The CDR3 DNA reads as TGCGCCAGCAGCTTGGCCGGCGGGGGCACTGAAGCTTTCTTT. Translated, it gives CASSLAGGGTEAFF.

This chain connects TRBV29-1 to TRBJ1-1; D might be TRBD1 (5 bases). The CDR3 is made up of 10 amino acids. Germline CDR1 reads SQVTM; CDR2 reads ANQGSEA. V gave up 4 bases and J gave up 10 bases, with 10 bases separating them. As DNA, the CDR3 is TGCAGCGTTGGGGACTTGGTAGCTTTCTTT. Translation gives CSVGDLVAFF.

The rearrangement joins TRBV2 to TRBJ1-1; 7 nucleotides line up with TRBD1. Germline V gene data show CDR1 as SNHLY and CDR2 as FYNNEI. V dropped 3 bases and J dropped 5; count of bases not matched to a gene: 9. The length of the CDR3 is 15 residues. For the CDR3, the DNA is TGTGCCAGCAGTGACTACAGGGGTGGGTCGACTGAAGCTTTCTTT. It codes for CASSDYRGGSTEAFF.

The chain is built from TRBV9 and TRBJ1-5; tentatively, D is TRBD1 (5 bases). V was cut by 0 bases and J by 4 bases, with 11 bases left in between. Germline values: CDR1 SGDLS, CDR2 YYNGEE. CDR3 size: 15 residues. The CDR3, as DNA: TGTGCCAGCAGCGTAGGGGGGGGAGAAAATCAGCCCCAGCATTTT. This codes for CASSVGGGENQPQHF.

V and J are TRBV19 and TRBJ1-3; D is ambiguous. The CDR3 has 13 residues. Trimming cost V 5 bases and J 0 bases, with 5 bases left between them. Germline V gene data show CDR1 as LNHDA and CDR2 as SQIVND (reference sequence). CDR3 region: CASSPGSGNTIYF. Written as DNA, the CDR3 is TGTGCCAGTAGTCCGGGCTCTGGAAACACCATATATTTT.

This clone appeared a few times. V gene TRBV5-6 combines with J gene TRBJ2-5; 7 bases fit TRBD1. Germline V lookup: CDR1 SGHDT, CDR2 YYEEEE. The CDR3 sequence is 14 residues long. After removal of 6 bases from V and 1 base from J, the junction contained 6 bases not matched to a gene. The CDR3: CASNTGAGQETQYF. The DNA for the CDR3 is TGTGCCAGCAATACAGGGGCAGGCCAAGAGACCCAGTACTTC.

The J gene is TRBJ1-1, the V gene TRBV27; no clear D gene. Germline CDR1 is MNHEY and CDR2 is SMNVEV (reference sequence). Deletions cut 7 bases from V and 4 bases from J, with 25 bases between. This CDR3 spans 17 amino acids. The chain's CDR3 is CASTPISVSGEFTEAFF. The CDR3 DNA sequence: TGTGCCAGCACCCCGATTAGTGTCAGCGGGGAGTTCACTGAAGCTTTCTTT.

As concerns this clone: Sequence at one end of the junction differs from germline and may be a read error. This rearrangement joins TRBV7-2 to TRBJ2-4, with TRBD2 matching over 11 bases. The CDR3 is made up of 15 amino acids. Germline CDR1 and CDR2: SGHTA and FQGNSA. Here the CDR3 reads CASSLAGGGKNIQYF. As DNA, the CDR3 is TGTGCCAGCAGTTTAGCGGGGGGGGGCAAAAACATTCAGTACTTC.

This chain connects TRBV19 to TRBJ1-2; D gene uncertain. CDR1 and CDR2 from the germline V gene are LNHDA and SQIVND (reference sequence). This CDR3 region has 16 residues. Deletions cut 0 bases from V and 0 bases from J, with 11 bases between. The CDR3 sequence: CASSIDRGISNYGYTF. CDR3 sequence (DNA): TGTGCCAGTAGTATAGATCGCGGGATCTCTAACTATGGCTACACCTTC.

The CDR3 reads CASSAGTVSGNTIYF. CDR3 DNA sequence: TGTGCCAGCAGTGCAGGGACTGTTTCTGGAAACACCATATATTTT. The chain has TRBV6-1 and TRBJ1-3, with D perhaps TRBD1 (5 bases). CDR1 is MNHNS and CDR2 is SASEGT in the germline V gene. Trimming took off 4 bases at V and 1 base at J, with 11 bases between the two ends. CDR3 size: 15 residues.

This clone was observed once. This chain joins TRBV19 and TRBJ2-3, with D hard to call. V was trimmed by 7 bases and J by 4 bases, leaving 15 bases between them. The CDR3 has 14 amino acids. The germline CDR1 and CDR2 sequences are LNHDA and SQIVND (reference sequence). This CDR3 reads CASTDGSVSDTQYF. The CDR3 nucleotides are TGTGCCAGTACCGACGGGTCAGTTTCAGATACGCAGTATTTT.

The chain couples TRBV5-1 to TRBJ2-2, with a tentative D call TRBD1 (6 bases). The germline gives CDR1 SGHRS, CDR2 YFSETQ. The ends were cut back, 5 bases at V and 3 bases at J, with 14 bases in the middle. There are 15 residues in the CDR3. CDR3 coding DNA: TGCGCCAGCAGGAGTGGATACAGGGACACCGGGGAGCTGTTTTTT. The encoded protein is CASRSGYRDTGELFF.

This clone was counted once. The V gene is TRBV30, the J gene TRBJ2-7; weak D call: TRBD2 (5 bases). CDR1 and CDR2 from the germline V gene are GTSNPN and SVGIG (reference sequence). The ends were cut back, 2 bases at V and 7 bases at J, with 15 bases in the middle. This CDR3 comprises 13 residues. The DNA of the CDR3 is TGTGCCTGGAGTCGGGCTGAACTAGGAGAGCAGTACTTC. Its protein is CAWSRAELGEQYF. The complete variable domain, with remaining parts taken from reference TRBV30 and TRBJ2-7, reads SQTIHQWPATLVQPVGSPLSLECTVEGTSNPNLYWYRQAAGRGLQLLFYSVGIGQISSEVPQNLSASRPQDRQFILSSKKLLLSDSGFYLCAWSRAELGEQYFGPGTRLTVT.

This clone was detected only once. V is TRBV4-2 and J is TRBJ1-1, with a tentative D call TRBD1 (6 bases). Trimming pared 0 bases from V and 1 base from J, leaving 9 bases between. The length of the CDR3 is 15 residues. Germline CDR1 LGHNA, CDR2 YNFKEQ. CDR3 loop: CASSQDRTANTEAFF. The CDR3 DNA reads TGTGCCAGCAGCCAAGATCGGACAGCGAACACTGAAGCTTTCTTT.

The chain combines TRBV2 with TRBJ2-7, with D possibly TRBD2 on 6 matching bases. The CDR3 is made up of 12 amino acids. The V gene lost 8 bases and the J gene lost 6 bases, with 14 bases spanning the gap. Germline V lookup: CDR1 SNHLY, CDR2 FYNNEI. The CDR3 bases are TGTGCCAGCGGATGGCAGGGAGGCGAGCAGTACTTC. Protein: CASGWQGGEQYF.

The CDR3 protein is CAWSGQGNQPQHF. DNA of the CDR3: TGTGCCTGGAGTGGGCAGGGGAATCAGCCCCAGCATTTT. V gene TRBV30 combines with J gene TRBJ1-5; D might be TRBD1 (6 bases). The CDR3 contains 13 residues. V gave up 1 base and J gave up 4 bases, with 8 bases separating them. CDR1 and CDR2 from the germline V gene are GTSNPN and SVGIG (reference sequence).